This T cell receptor beta chain was profiled in a study of blood T cell repertoires in COVID-19. Unmatched junction bases numbered 5, after V lost 6 bases and J lost 0 bases. This CDR3 has 14 residues. Germline V gene sequence: CDR1 KGHSH, CDR2 LQKENI. Authors' analysis steps: Reference gene primer amplification in the assay estimated nucleated cell counts. Clones were sequenced by immunoSEQ multiplex PCR, and TCRdb holds only the in-frame ones, with some missing. The DNA gave D and trimming, while V, J and clone size come from that table. The table includes roughly 180,000 clones, approximately 79% detected once.

Sequenced material: peripheral blood. This TCR was sampled from an older woman with COVID-19, enrolled during active disease. This chain uses TRBV18 with TRBJ2-7; 7 positions agree with TRBD1. This chain's CDR3 is CASSADRSSYEQYF. Written as DNA, the CDR3 is TGTGCCAGCTCCGCGGACAGGAGCTCCTACGAGCAGTACTTC.